The 15 T cell receptor beta chains reported below all come from one sample, sequenced in a study of neurological immune-mediated disorders. TCRdb itself ran the 5' RACE reads through MiXCR, one entry per CDR3 protein. This sample has 50,000 or so distinct CDR3 sequences, with about an eighth found just once. Time point denoted: longitudinal time-point 2. The specimen sequenced was PBMCs. These TCRs come from a male donor with HTLV-1-associated myelopathy (HAM/TSP).

This clonotype was seen repeatedly, ten times or more. The rearrangement uses TRBV15 and TRBJ1-2; no clear D. The CDR3 sequence is 14 residues long. Germline CDR1 reads LNHNV; CDR2 reads YYDKDF (reference sequence). Trimming removed 0 bases at V and 7 bases at J, with 12 bases between. The CDR3 DNA reads TGTGCCACCAGCAGAGATCTATTAGAGTCTGGCTACACCTTC. This sequence encodes CATSRDLLESGYTF.

Worth noting for this clonotype: This may arise from a read error, as a much more abundant clone is one base away. Written as DNA, the CDR3 is TGTGCCAGCAGCTATACCTTGGACAAGGCTGGCTACACCTTC. Protein product: CASSYTLDKAGYTF. The rearrangement links TRBV2 to TRBJ1-2; possibly TRBD1 for D (5 bases). Per the germline V gene, CDR1 is SNHLY and CDR2 is FYNNEI. With 6 bases removed from V and 7 bases from J, the gap between germline ends came to 18 bases. This CDR3 is 14 amino acids long.

This clonotype was counted many times. J is TRBJ1-4 and V is TRBV5-1; tentatively, D is TRBD1 (6 bases). V lost 0 bases and J 14 bases, leaving 17 bases between the germline ends. This CDR3 comprises 14 residues. Per the germline V gene, CDR1 is SGHRS and CDR2 is YFSETQ. Here the CDR3 DNA reads TGCGCCAGCAGCTTGGAAGGAGGGGGAAGTAATCTGTTTTTT. This sequence encodes CASSLEGGGSNLFF. Looking up the rest from reference TRBV5-1 and TRBJ1-4 gives the full variable domain: KAGVTQTPRYLIKTRGQQVTLSCSPISGHRSVSWYQQTPGQGLQFLFEYFSETQRNKGNFPGRFSGRQFSNSRSEMNVSTLELGDSALYLCASSLEGGGSNLFFGSGTQLSVL.

Details on this clonotype: A junction end diverges from the germline sequence, so it may reflect a read error. The J gene is TRBJ2-2, the V gene TRBV29-1; 9 bases are shared with TRBD1. Germline CDR1 SQVTM, CDR2 ANQGSEA. The CDR3 is 13 residues long. The CDR3 DNA follows: TGCAGCGTTCGGACAGGGGACAACTGGGAGCTGTATTTT. It encodes CSVRTGDNWELYF.

This clonotype was recorded many times. The chain employs TRBV20-1 and TRBJ2-3; D may correspond to TRBD1 or TRBD2 (6 bases each). Germline CDR1 DFQATT, CDR2 SNEGSKA (reference sequence). Trimming took off 6 bases at V and 2 bases at J, with 21 bases between the two ends. This CDR3 region has 16 residues. CDR3 in amino acids: CSAPREGGGYTDTQYF. CDR3 nucleotide sequence: TGCAGTGCCCCGCGTGAGGGGGGCGGATACACAGATACGCAGTATTTT.

In its sample, this clonotype was seen many times. The V and J genes are TRBV14 and TRBJ2-5; TRBD1 agrees at 9 bases. The length of the CDR3 is 16 residues. V was clipped by 1 base and J by 6 bases; unmatched bases: 9. Germline assignment: CDR1 SGHDN and CDR2 FVKESK. The CDR3, as DNA: TGTGCCAGCAGCCAAGTCCTCACAGGGGGCGATAAGACCCAGTACTTC. Protein product: CASSQVLTGGDKTQYF.

Worth noting for this clonotype: The CDR3 end shows no conserved phenylalanine or tryptophan, and so a read error is likely. The limits of the CDR3 on the DNA are not certain, so only TCRdb's listed CDR3 is given. The gene calls are TRBV7-2 and TRBJ2-7; the table's D call TRBD1 went unverified against the DNA. The CDR3 spans 17 residues, counting both ends. Germline CDR1 SGHTA, CDR2 FQGNSA. CDR3 loop: CASSSPDRAVDPYEQNL.

Only a few counts were recorded for this clonotype. The chain couples TRBV11-2 to TRBJ1-2, with TRBD1 identical over 7 bases. Germline CDR1 is SGHAT and CDR2 is FQNNGV. J lost 4 bases, V lost 5 bases, and 10 bases had no gene match. CDR3 size: 15 residues. This CDR3 is CASSPEDRTGYGYTF. CDR3 DNA sequence: TGTGCCAGCAGCCCGGAGGACAGGACGGGCTATGGCTACACCTTC.

This clonotype was detected many times. The chain joins TRBV18 to TRBJ1-6; TRBD1 matches at 7 bases. The J segment lost 14 bases and the V segment lost 2 bases, leaving 6 bases of the junction unmatched. This CDR3 spans 13 amino acids. CDR1 KGHSH and CDR2 LQKENI come from the germline V gene. CDR3 DNA: TGTGCCAGCTCACCATCGGACAGGAGATCCCTCCACTTT. Its protein product is CASSPSDRRSLHF. Looking up the rest from reference TRBV18 and TRBJ1-6 gives the full variable domain: NAGVMQNPRHLVRRRGQEARLRCSPMKGHSHVYWYRQLPEEGLKFMVYLQKENIIDESGMPKERFSAEFPKEGPSILRIQQVVRGDSAAYFCASSPSDRRSLHFGNGTRLTVT.

At least ten counts were recorded for this clonotype. The chain joins TRBV7-9 to TRBJ2-1; 10 nucleotides match TRBD1. The J segment lost 7 bases and the V segment lost 5 bases, leaving 8 bases of the junction unmatched. The germline V gene has CDR1 SEHNR and CDR2 FQNEAQ (reference sequence). The CDR3 has 15 residues. CDR3 in amino acids: CASSPPGQGGNEQFF. CDR3 sequence (DNA): TGTGCCAGCAGCCCCCCCGGACAGGGGGGTAATGAGCAGTTCTTC. Supplemented by reference TRBV7-9 and TRBJ2-1, the full variable domain reads DTGVSQNPRHKITKRGQNVTFRCDPISEHNRLYWYRQTLGQGPEFLTYFQNEAQLEKSRLLSDRFSAERPKGSFSTLEIQRTEQGDSAMYLCASSPPGQGGNEQFFGPGTRLTVL.

This clonotype was found many times. The rearrangement uses TRBV28 and TRBJ2-2, with 8 nucleotides matching TRBD1. CDR3 length: 14 residues. J gave up 3 bases and V 8 bases, and 5 bases lay outside the gene matches. Germline CDR1 is MDHEN and CDR2 is SYDVKM. The CDR3 DNA is TGTGCCAGCCGCCGGGGACAGGACACCGGGGAGCTGTTTTTT. This gives the protein CASRRGQDTGELFF.

This clonotype was found many times. The chain couples TRBV3-1 to TRBJ2-1; the D is unclear. CDR1 and CDR2 from the germline V gene are LGHDT and YNNKEL (reference sequence). The germline V and J ends were trimmed by 1 base and 12 bases, with 10 bases remaining between them. The CDR3 has 12 residues. This chain's CDR3 is CASSQVAARQFF. In DNA form, the CDR3 reads TGTGCCAGCAGCCAAGTGGCGGCCCGGCAGTTCTTC.

This clonotype was observed at least ten times. The CDR3: CASSQDRRQGSYGYTF. CDR3 DNA sequence: TGTGCCAGCAGCCAAGATAGGCGGCAGGGCTCCTATGGCTACACCTTC. The V and J genes are TRBV3-1 and TRBJ1-2, with TRBD1 as a possible D gene (5 bases). CDR3 size: 16 residues. Germline lookup yields CDR1 LGHDT and CDR2 YNNKEL (reference sequence). V was shortened by 0 bases and J by 4 bases, with 15 bases between the two germline ends.

Many counts were recorded for this clonotype. This chain uses TRBV5-1 with TRBJ2-5, with D possibly matching TRBD1 (7 bases). The CDR3 extends over 15 amino acids. Germline lookup yields CDR1 SGHRS and CDR2 YFSETQ. V lost 4 bases and J 3 bases, leaving 16 bases between the germline ends. CDR3 region: CASSPGAGTEETQYF. CDR3 DNA: TGCGCCAGCAGCCCGGGGGCAGGGACAGAAGAGACCCAGTACTTC.

This clonotype was counted many times. The rearrangement links TRBV14 to TRBJ2-3; D is possibly TRBD1 (5 bases). Germline V CDR1 and CDR2: SGHDN, FVKESK. This CDR3 has 16 residues. Deletions cut 0 bases from V and 0 bases from J, with 10 bases between. Here the CDR3 reads CASSQDSGYSTDTQYF. The CDR3 DNA reads TGTGCCAGCAGCCAAGATTCAGGGTATAGCACAGATACGCAGTATTTT. Full variable domain (missing parts from reference TRBV14 and TRBJ2-3): EAGVTQFPSHSVIEKGQTVTLRCDPISGHDNLYWYRRVMGKEIKFLLHFVKESKQDESGMPNNRFLAERTGGTYSTLKVQPAELEDSGVYFCASSQDSGYSTDTQYFGPGTRLTVL.